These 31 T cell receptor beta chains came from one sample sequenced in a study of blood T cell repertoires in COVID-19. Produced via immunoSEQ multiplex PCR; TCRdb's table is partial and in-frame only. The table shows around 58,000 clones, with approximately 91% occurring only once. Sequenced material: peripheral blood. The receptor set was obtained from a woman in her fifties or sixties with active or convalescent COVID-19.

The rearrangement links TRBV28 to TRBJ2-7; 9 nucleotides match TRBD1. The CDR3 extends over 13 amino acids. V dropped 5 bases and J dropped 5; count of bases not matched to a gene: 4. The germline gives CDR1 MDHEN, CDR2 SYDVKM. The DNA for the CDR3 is TGTGCCAGCAGTGGGACAGGGAGGGACGAGCAGTACTTC. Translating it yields CASSGTGRDEQYF.

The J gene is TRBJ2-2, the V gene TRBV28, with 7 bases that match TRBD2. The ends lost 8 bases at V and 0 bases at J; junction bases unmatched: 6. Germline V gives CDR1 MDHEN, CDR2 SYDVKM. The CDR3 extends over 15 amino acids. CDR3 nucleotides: TGTGCCAGCGATGAGAGCGGGACGAACACCGGGGAGCTGTTTTTT. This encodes CASDESGTNTGELFF.

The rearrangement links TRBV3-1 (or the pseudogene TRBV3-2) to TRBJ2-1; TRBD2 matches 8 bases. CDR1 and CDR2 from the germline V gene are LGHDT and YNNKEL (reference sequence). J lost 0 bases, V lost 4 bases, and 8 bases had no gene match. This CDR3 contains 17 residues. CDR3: CASSRQLAAISYNEQFF. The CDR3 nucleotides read TGTGCCAGCAGCCGCCAACTAGCGGCGATCTCCTACAATGAGCAGTTCTTC.

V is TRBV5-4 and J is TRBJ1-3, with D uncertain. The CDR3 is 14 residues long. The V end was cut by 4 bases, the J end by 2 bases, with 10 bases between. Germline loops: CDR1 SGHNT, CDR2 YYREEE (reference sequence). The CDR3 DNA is TGTGCCAGCAGCATAAGCTTGGCTGGAAACACCATATATTTT. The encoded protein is CASSISLAGNTIYF.

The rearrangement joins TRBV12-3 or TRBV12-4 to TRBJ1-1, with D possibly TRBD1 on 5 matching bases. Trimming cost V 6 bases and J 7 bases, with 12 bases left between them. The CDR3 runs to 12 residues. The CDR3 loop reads CASSRGIGEAFF. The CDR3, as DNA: TGTGCCAGCAGCCGGGGGATCGGTGAAGCTTTCTTT.

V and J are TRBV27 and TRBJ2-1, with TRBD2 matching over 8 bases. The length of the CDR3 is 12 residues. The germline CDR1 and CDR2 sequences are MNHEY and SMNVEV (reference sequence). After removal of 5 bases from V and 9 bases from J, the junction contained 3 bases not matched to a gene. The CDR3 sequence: CASSQTSGEQFF. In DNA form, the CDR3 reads TGTGCCAGCAGTCAAACTAGCGGTGAGCAGTTCTTC.

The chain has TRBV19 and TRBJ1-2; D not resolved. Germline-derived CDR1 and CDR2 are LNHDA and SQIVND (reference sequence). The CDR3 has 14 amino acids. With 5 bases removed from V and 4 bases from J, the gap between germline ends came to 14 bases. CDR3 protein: CASSLGWQSYGYTF. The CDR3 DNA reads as TGTGCCAGTAGTTTAGGCTGGCAGTCCTATGGCTACACCTTC.

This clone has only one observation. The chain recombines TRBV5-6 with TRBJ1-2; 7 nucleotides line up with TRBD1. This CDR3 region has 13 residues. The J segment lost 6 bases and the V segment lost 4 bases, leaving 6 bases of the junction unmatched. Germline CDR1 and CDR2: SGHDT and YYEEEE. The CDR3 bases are TGTGCCAGCAGCATACAGGGGCTGGATGGCTACACCTTC. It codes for CASSIQGLDGYTF. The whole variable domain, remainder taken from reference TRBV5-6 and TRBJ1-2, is DAGVTQSPTHLIKTRGQQVTLRCSPKSGHDTVSWYQQALGQGPQFIFQYYEEEERQRGNFPDRFSGHQFPNYSSELNVNALLLGDSALYLCASSIQGLDGYTFGSGTRLTVV.

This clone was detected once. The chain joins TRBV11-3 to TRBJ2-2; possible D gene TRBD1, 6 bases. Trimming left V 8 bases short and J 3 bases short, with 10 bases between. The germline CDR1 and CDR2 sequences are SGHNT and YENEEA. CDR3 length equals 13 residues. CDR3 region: CASSSGDTGELFF. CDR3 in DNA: TGTGCCAGCTCTTCAGGGGACACCGGGGAGCTGTTTTTT.

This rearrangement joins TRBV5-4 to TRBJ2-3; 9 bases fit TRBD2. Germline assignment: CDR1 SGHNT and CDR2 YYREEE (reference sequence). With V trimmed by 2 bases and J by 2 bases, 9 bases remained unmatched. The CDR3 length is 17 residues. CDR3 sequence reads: CASSFKSLAGPTDTQYF. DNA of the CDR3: TGTGCCAGCAGCTTCAAAAGCCTAGCGGGGCCCACAGATACGCAGTATTTT.

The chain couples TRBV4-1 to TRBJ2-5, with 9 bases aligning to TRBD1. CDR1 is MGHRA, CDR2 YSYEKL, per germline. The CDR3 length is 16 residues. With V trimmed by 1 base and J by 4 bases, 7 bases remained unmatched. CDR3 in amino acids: CASSQAGQGHAETQYF. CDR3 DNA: TGCGCCAGCAGCCAAGCTGGACAGGGGCACGCAGAGACCCAGTACTTC.

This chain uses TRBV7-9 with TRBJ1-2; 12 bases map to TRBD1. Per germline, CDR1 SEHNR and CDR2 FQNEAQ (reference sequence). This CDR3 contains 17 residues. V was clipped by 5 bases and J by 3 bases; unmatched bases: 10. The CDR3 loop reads CASSPKGQGANYYGYTF. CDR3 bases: TGTGCCAGCAGCCCAAAGGGACAGGGGGCAAATTACTATGGCTACACCTTC.

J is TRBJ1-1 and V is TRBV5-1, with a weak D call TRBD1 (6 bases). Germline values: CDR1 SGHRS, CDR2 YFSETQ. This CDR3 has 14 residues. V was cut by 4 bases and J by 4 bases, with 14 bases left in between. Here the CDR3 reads CASSHRAPGTEAFF. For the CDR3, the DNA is TGCGCCAGCAGCCACAGGGCGCCGGGCACTGAAGCTTTCTTT.

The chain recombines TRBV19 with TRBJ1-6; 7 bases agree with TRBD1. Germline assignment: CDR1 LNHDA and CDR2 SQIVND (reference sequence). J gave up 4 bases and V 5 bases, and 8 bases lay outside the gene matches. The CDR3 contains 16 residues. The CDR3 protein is CASSPTWTGYNSPLHF. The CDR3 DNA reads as TGTGCCAGTAGTCCCACCTGGACAGGATATAATTCACCCCTCCACTTT.

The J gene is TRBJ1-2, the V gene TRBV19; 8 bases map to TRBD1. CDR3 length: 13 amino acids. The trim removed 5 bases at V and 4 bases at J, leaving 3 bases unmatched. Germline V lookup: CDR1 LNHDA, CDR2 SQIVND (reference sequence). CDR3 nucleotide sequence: TGTGCCAGTAGTGACAGGGGCCCCTATGGCTACACCTTC. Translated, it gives CASSDRGPYGYTF.

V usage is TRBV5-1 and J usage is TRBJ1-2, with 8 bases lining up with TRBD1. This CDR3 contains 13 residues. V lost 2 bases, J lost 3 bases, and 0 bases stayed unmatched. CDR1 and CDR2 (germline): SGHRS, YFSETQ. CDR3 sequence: CASSLQGDYGYTF. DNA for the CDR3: TGCGCCAGCAGCTTACAGGGGGACTATGGCTACACCTTC.

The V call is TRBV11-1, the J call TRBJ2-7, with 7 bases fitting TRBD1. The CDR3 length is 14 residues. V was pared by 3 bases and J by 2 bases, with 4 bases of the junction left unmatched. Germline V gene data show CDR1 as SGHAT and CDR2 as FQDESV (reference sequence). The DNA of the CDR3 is TGTGCCAGCAGCTTTCGACAGGGCGCCTACGAGCAGTACTTC. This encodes CASSFRQGAYEQYF. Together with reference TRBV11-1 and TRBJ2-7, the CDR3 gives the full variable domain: EAEVAQSPRYKITEKSQAVAFWCDPISGHATLYWYRQILGQGPELLVQFQDESVVDDSQLPKDRFSAERLKGVDSTLKIQPAELGDSAMYLCASSFRQGAYEQYFGPGTRLTVT.

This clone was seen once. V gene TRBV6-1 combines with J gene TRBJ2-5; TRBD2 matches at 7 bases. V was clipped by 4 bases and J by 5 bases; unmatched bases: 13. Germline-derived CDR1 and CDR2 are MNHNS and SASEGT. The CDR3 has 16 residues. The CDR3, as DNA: TGTGCCAGCAGTGTGCTGGGTGTAGCGGGTGGGGAGACCCAGTACTTC. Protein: CASSVLGVAGGETQYF.

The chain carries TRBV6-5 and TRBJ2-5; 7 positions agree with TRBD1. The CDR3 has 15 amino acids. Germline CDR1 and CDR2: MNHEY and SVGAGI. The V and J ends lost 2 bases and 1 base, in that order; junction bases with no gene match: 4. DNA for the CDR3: TGTGCCAGCAGTTACCGAAGGGGGCCCCAAGAGACCCAGTACTTC. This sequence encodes CASSYRRGPQETQYF.

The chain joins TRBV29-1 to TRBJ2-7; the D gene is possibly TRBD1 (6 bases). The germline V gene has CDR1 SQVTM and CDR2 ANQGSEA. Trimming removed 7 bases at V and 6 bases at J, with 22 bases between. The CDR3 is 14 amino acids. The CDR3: CSALTQGFSLEQYF. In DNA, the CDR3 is TGCAGCGCTTTAACACAGGGCTTCTCCCTCGAGCAGTACTTC.

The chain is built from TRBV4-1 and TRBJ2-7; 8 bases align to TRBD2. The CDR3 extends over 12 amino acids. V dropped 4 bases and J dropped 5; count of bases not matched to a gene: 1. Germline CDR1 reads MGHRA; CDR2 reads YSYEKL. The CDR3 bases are TGCGCCAGCAGCCGCGGGGGGAACGAGCAGTACTTC. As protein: CASSRGGNEQYF.

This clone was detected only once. CDR3 DNA: TGTGCCAGCAGGTGGGACAGACTTTTCAATCAGCCCCAGCATTTT. Translating gives CASRWDRLFNQPQHF. The V and J genes are TRBV6-5 and TRBJ1-5; 7 bases map to TRBD1. With 6 bases clipped from V and 3 bases from J, the junction kept 8 bases outside the gene matches. The CDR3 consists of 15 residues. Germline CDR1 is MNHEY and CDR2 is SVGAGI.

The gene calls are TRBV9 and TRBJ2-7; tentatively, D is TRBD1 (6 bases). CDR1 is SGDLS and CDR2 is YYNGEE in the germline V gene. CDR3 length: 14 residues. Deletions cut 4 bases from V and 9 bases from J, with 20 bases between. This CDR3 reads CASSPLGTRNLQYF. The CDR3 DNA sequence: TGTGCCAGCAGCCCCCTCGGGACAAGGAATCTGCAGTACTTC. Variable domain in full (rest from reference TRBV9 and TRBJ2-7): DSGVTQTPKHLITATGQRVTLRCSPRSGDLSVYWYQQSLDQGLQFLIQYYNGEERAKGNILERFSAQQFPDLHSELNLSSLELGDSALYFCASSPLGTRNLQYFGPGTRLTVT.

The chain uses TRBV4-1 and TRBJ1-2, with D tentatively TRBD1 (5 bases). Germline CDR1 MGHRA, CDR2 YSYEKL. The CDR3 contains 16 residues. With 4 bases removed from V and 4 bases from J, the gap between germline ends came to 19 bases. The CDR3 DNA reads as TGCGCCAGCAGCCCCCACGTCGGGGGTATGGGCTATGGCTACACCTTC. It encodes CASSPHVGGMGYGYTF.

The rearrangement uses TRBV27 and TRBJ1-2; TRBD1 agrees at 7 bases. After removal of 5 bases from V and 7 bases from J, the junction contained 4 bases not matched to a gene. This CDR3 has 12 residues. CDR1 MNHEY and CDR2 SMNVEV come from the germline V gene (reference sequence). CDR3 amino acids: CASSPRQGGYTF. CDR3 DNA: TGTGCCAGCAGTCCACGACAGGGTGGCTACACCTTC.

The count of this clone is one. DNA of the CDR3: TGCAGCGTCCCCGGGACAGGGAGCGGGGAGCTGTTTTTT. Translating gives CSVPGTGSGELFF. V usage is TRBV29-1 and J usage is TRBJ2-2; 9 bases line up with TRBD1. The germline V gene has CDR1 SQVTM and CDR2 ANQGSEA. Losses at the gene ends were 6 bases for V and 7 bases for J; bases not matched to a gene: 6. The CDR3 has 13 residues.

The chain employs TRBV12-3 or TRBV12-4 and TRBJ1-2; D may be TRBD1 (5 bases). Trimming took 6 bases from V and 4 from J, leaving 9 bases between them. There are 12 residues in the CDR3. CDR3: CASSPGAYGYTF. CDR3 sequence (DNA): TGTGCCAGCAGCCCTGGGGCCTATGGCTACACCTTC.

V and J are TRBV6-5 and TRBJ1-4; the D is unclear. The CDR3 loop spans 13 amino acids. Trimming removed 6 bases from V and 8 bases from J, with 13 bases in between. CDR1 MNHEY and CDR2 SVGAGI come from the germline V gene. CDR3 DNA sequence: TGTGCCAGCAGAAATCCGAGTCTCGAAAAACTGTTTTTT. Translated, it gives CASRNPSLEKLFF.

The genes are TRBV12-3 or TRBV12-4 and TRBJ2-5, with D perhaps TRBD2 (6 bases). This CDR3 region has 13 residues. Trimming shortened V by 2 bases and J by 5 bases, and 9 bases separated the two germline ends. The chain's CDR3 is CASSLKRAETQYF. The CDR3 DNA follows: TGTGCCAGCAGTTTAAAGCGGGCGGAGACCCAGTACTTC.

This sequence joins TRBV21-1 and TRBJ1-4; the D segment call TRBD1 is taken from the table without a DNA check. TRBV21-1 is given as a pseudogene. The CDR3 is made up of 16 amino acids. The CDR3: CASSYTSGTGQEKLFF. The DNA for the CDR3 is TGTGCCAGCAGCTACACTTCCGGGACAGGGCAAGAAAAACTGTTTTTT.

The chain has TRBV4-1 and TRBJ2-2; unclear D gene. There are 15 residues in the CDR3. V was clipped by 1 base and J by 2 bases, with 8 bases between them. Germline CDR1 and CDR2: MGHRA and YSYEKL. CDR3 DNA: TGCGCCAGCAGCCAAGGGGCAGCCAACACCGGGGAGCTGTTTTTT. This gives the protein CASSQGAANTGELFF.